A selection of T cell receptor beta chains follows, all from one sample in a study of sequential checkpoint blockade in melanoma. The table came from immunoSEQ multiplex PCR; TCRdb's copy has only in-frame clones and leaves some out. The table includes 6,000 or so clones, 50% to 70% detected once. This material consisted of CD8+ T cells sorted from blood (inferred from file names), taken from a patient given nivolumab and ipilimumab in sequence. The receptors stem from a human donor with melanoma. The CDR3 runs from the conserved cysteine through the conserved F or W. The D gene is left open where the match is weak. A row's size may be missing; if present it is once, few, many or a size class.

v_call	j_call	d_call	clone_size	cdr3_nt	cdr3_aa
TRBV6-5	TRBJ1-1	.	.	TGTGCCAGCAGTGTGGGAGGGGACTTGAACACTGAAGCTTTCTTT	CASSVGGDLNTEAFF
TRBV6-1	TRBJ2-7	.	few	TGTGCCAGCAGTGGCCGAAACGAGGGCGAGCAGTACTTC	CASSGRNEGEQYF
TRBV6-5	TRBJ1-1	.	.	TGTGCCAGCAAACATGAACTACGGGTTCCTGAAGCTTTCTTT	CASKHELRVPEAFF
TRBV11-2	TRBJ2-7	.	.	TGTGCCAGCAGCTTATGGGCGATCTCCTACGAGCAGTACTTC	CASSLWAISYEQYF
TRBV4-3	TRBJ1-1	TRBD1	medium-sized	TGCGCCAGCAGCCAAGGGCCGGGACAGGAGGAGACTGAAGCTTTCTTT	CASSQGPGQEETEAFF
TRBV27	TRBJ2-2	TRBD2	.	TGTGCCAGCAGTTTGTCTAGCGGGAGTGGAACCGGGGAGCTGTTTTTT	CASSLSSGSGTGELFF
TRBV4-1	TRBJ2-2	TRBD2	.	TGCGCCAGCAGCCTTACGGGGGGTTGGACCGGGGAGCTGTTTTTT	CASSLTGGWTGELFF
TRBV27	TRBJ1-1	.	.	TGTGCCAGCAGTTTAGGGGGGGCTGATACTGAAGCTTTCTTT	CASSLGGADTEAFF
TRBV25-1	TRBJ1-1	.	.	TGTGCCAGTTCCCGCACAGGGTTTTATGATGCTGAAGCTTTCTTT	CASSRTGFYDAEAFF
TRBV5-6	TRBJ2-7	TRBD1	.	TGTGCCAGCAGCTTCTGGACAGGGCTGGAGCAGTACTTC	CASSFWTGLEQYF
TRBV7-9	TRBJ2-7	TRBD2	few	TGTGCCAGCAGCTTGCTTGGGGAGGGAGTGGCGCAGCAGTACTTC	CASSLLGEGVAQQYF
TRBV7-3	TRBJ2-5	TRBD2	.	TGTGCCAGCAGCCCTAGAGCGGGAGTGGAGACCCAGTACTTC	CASSPRAGVETQYF
TRBV30	TRBJ2-3	.	.	TGCGCCTGGAGTGTACTAGGGGATACGCAGTATTTT	CAWSVLGDTQYF
TRBV13	TRBJ1-2	.	many	TGTGCCAGCAGTACAACGGGTTCCTCTCCCTATGGCTACACCTTC	CASSTTGSSPYGYTF
TRBV2	TRBJ1-1	TRBD1	.	TGTGCCAGCAAGTCCGGGACAGAGAACACTGAAGCTTTCTTT	CASKSGTENTEAFF
TRBV29-1	TRBJ2-1	TRBD2	.	TGCAGCGTTGTCCCAGGAGCTAGCGGATACAATGAGCAGTTCTTC	CSVVPGASGYNEQFF
TRBV7-3	TRBJ2-2	.	.	TGTGCCAGCAGCTTAACAGAGCCAGGGTACACCGGGGAGCTGTTTTTT	CASSLTEPGYTGELFF
TRBV27	TRBJ1-4	TRBD1	few	TGTGCCAGCAGTTTTCTCGGGACAGGCGAAAAACTGTTTTTT	CASSFLGTGEKLFF
TRBV10-3	TRBJ2-7	.	.	TGTGCCATCTCTGAGGGAGGCCTAACTATCTACGAGCAGTACTTC	CAISEGGLTIYEQYF
TRBV19	TRBJ2-3	TRBD1	.	TGTGCCAGCCGGACAGGGTTTAGCACAGATACGCAGTATTTT	CASRTGFSTDTQYF
TRBV7-2	TRBJ2-1	.	many	TGTGCCAGCAGCTTCGCTTCGGATGAGCAGTTCTTC	CASSFASDEQFF
TRBV5-6	TRBJ1-5	.	.	TGTGCCAGCAGCTCTGCCCCCCTAGGGCCCCAGCATTTT	CASSSAPLGPQHF
TRBV7-2	TRBJ2-1	TRBD2	.	TGTGCCAGCAGCTTAGAACGGACTAGCGGCAATGAGCAGTTCTTC	CASSLERTSGNEQFF
TRBV19	TRBJ2-1	TRBD2	many	TGTGCCAGTAGTATAGTTGGGACTACCGGCGCGGATGAGCAGTTCTTC	CASSIVGTTGADEQFF
TRBV29-1	TRBJ2-5	TRBD2	.	TGCAGCGTTGAACTGGGGACTAGCGGGAGGGCCTTTCGAGAGACCCAGTACTTC	CSVELGTSGRAFRETQYF
TRBV29-1	TRBJ2-7	.	.	TGCAGCGTGGCGGACAATTACGAGCAGTACTTC	CSVADNYEQYF
TRBV9	TRBJ2-3	.	.	TGTGCCAGCAGCGTAGCTCCGCGGCCCGTCCCCACAGATACGCAGTATTTT	CASSVAPRPVPTDTQYF
TRBV4-3	TRBJ1-6	.	few	TGCGCCAGCAGCCAAGAAGGAGGGATTGGGGATTCACCCCTCCACTTT	CASSQEGGIGDSPLHF
TRBV6-5	TRBJ1-2	.	.	TGTGCCAGCAGTTACTCGGGGGGAGGCTACACCTTC	CASSYSGGGYTF
TRBV4-1	TRBJ2-1	TRBD1	.	TGCGCCAGCAGCCAAGGCCACAGGGGCAATGAGCAGTTCTTC	CASSQGHRGNEQFF
TRBV6-1	TRBJ1-5	TRBD1	.	TGTGCCAGCAGTGAAGGGGACAGGGAACTGTATCAGCCCCAGCATTTT	CASSEGDRELYQPQHF
TRBV10-3	TRBJ2-7	TRBD2	few	TGTGCCATCAGTGAGTCGGGTAGCGGGAGTAGGTACGAGCAGTACTTC	CAISESGSGSRYEQYF
TRBV2	TRBJ2-7	TRBD1	.	TGTGCCAGGAGTGATGGGACAGGGGGAGGCGAGCAGTACTTC	CARSDGTGGGEQYF
TRBV5-4	TRBJ2-1	.	few	TGTGCCAGCAGCTATGGCACCAGCTCCTACAATGAGCAGTTCTTC	CASSYGTSSYNEQFF
TRBV7-8	TRBJ2-5	TRBD2	.	TGTGCCAGCAGCTCACGACTAGCGGAGACCCAGTACTTC	CASSSRLAETQYF
TRBV5-4	TRBJ1-2	TRBD1	.	TGTGCCAGCAGCTTGGAGAGACAGGGCTATGGCTACACCTTC	CASSLERQGYGYTF
TRBV5-4	TRBJ2-1	TRBD1	.	TGTGCCAGCAGCTTGGGGGGACAGGGGGGCTACAATGAGCAGTTCTTC	CASSLGGQGGYNEQFF
TRBV7-8	TRBJ2-3	.	.	TGTGCCAGCAGCTTCGGCGGGCCCTGGTCCGATACGCAGTATTTT	CASSFGGPWSDTQYF
TRBV27	TRBJ1-1	.	.	TGTGCCAGCAGAAGACTGGCCATGAACACTGAAGCTTTCTTT	CASRRLAMNTEAFF
TRBV2	TRBJ2-7	TRBD1	.	TGTGCCAGCAGACCTCCGGGACAGGGAAGACAGAGGGAGCAGTACTTC	CASRPPGQGRQREQYF
TRBV19	TRBJ2-1	.	.	TGTGCCAGTAGTTCCTTTCCTGGCCTTGAGCAGTTCTTC	CASSSFPGLEQFF